This T cell receptor beta chain was identified during a study of PD-1 blockade in classical Hodgkin lymphoma. Of note for this clone: The antigen is undetermined.

Study-wide results and caveats: Patients with a complete response exhibited baseline diversity comparable to newly diagnosed patients. By cycle point C4D1, TCR diversity had risen significantly in CD4+ cells (but not CD8+ cells). Newly diagnosed patients were reported to exhibit reduced baseline TCR diversity relative to healthy donors.

Regarding time point: cycle 4 day 1 (C4D1), after 6 weeks of nivolumab. After autologous stem cell transplantation all patients relapsed, and prior brentuximab vedotin exposure differed between cohorts. Germline V gene sequence: CDR1 SGHVS, CDR2 FNYEAQ. The CDR3 contains 15 residues. V dropped 5 bases and J dropped 4; count of bases not matched to a gene: 7. Clones were read by immunoSEQ multiplex PCR, and TCRdb kept only the in-frame ones, dropping some. The sample lists 20,000 to 30,000 clones, about 86% occurring once. The genes are TRBV7-6 and TRBJ2-2; 7 nucleotides agree with TRBD1. The material was peripheral blood mononuclear cells (PBMCs), obtained before the fourth cycle of nivolumab. This clonotype was sampled from a human donor with classical Hodgkin lymphoma. The CDR3 sequence: CASSLRQGGTGELFF. CDR3 nucleotides: TGTGCCAGCAGCCTTCGACAGGGTGGCACCGGGGAGCTGTTTTTT. Full variable domain (remainder filled in from reference TRBV7-6 and TRBJ2-2): GAGVSQSPRYKVTKRGQDVALRCDPISGHVSLYWYRQALGQGPEFLTYFNYEAQQDKSGLPNDRFSAERPEGSISTLTIQRTEQRDSAMYRCASSLRQGGTGELFFGEGSRLTVL.